This T cell receptor beta chain appears in the sequencing data of a study of cytomegalovirus exposure and HLA in healthy donors. The study's findings and limits: As confirmed in vitro, a few CMV-associated chains were specific for CMV antigens.

Germline CDR1 is MNHNS and CDR2 is SASEGT. The CDR3 runs 14 residues. Trimming left V 5 bases short and J 2 bases short, with 12 bases between. The table came from immunoSEQ multiplex PCR; TCRdb's copy has only in-frame clones and leaves some out. The data contain about 100,000 clones, approximately 94% of them singletons. The donors were part of the approximately 120-subject validation cohort, which stood apart from the approximately 640-subject first cohort. Details on this clone: Its antigen is still unknown.

Material: PBMCs. The chain has TRBV6-1 and TRBJ1-2, with D possibly TRBD1 on 6 matching bases. The source is a woman under 30 in good health and CMV-seronegative. CDR3 coding DNA: TGTGCCAGCAGTCCCCAGACAGGCAACTATGGCTACACCTTC. Amino acid sequence: CASSPQTGNYGYTF.